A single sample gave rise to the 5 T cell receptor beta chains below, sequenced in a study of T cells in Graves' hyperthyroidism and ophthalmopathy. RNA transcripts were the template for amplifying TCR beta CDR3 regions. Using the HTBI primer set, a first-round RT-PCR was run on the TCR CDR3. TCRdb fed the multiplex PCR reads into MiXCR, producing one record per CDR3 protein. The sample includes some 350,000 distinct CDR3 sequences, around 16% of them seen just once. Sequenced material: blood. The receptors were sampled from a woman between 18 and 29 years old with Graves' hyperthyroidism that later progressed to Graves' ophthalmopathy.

The CDR3 region has the DNA TGCAGCGTCGCCCTGGGGGGTGCAGATACGCAGTATTTT. It specifies CSVALGGADTQYF. This chain uses TRBV29-1 with TRBJ2-3; a possible D gene is TRBD2 (6 bases). V lost 6 bases and J lost 4, with 14 bases in between. Per germline, CDR1 SQVTM and CDR2 ANQGSEA. The CDR3 covers 13 residues.

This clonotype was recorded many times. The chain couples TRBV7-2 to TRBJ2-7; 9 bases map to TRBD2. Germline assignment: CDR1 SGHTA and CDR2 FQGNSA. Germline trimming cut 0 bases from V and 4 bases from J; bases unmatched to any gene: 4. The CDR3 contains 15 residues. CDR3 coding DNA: TGTGCCAGCAGCTTAGCTAGCGGGAGCGAGTACGAGCAGTACTTC. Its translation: CASSLASGSEYEQYF.

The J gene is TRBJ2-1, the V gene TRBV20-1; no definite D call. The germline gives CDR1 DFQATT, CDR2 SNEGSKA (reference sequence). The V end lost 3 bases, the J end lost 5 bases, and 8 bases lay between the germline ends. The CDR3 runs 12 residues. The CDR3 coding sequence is TGCAGTGCTAGGTGGCTGAACAATGAGCAGTTCTTC. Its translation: CSARWLNNEQFF.

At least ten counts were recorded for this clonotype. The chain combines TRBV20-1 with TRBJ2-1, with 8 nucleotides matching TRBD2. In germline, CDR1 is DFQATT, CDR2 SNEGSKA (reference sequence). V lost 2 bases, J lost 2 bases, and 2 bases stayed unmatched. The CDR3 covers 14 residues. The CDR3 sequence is CSARKLAAYNEQFF. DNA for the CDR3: TGCAGTGCTAGAAAACTAGCGGCCTACAATGAGCAGTTCTTC.

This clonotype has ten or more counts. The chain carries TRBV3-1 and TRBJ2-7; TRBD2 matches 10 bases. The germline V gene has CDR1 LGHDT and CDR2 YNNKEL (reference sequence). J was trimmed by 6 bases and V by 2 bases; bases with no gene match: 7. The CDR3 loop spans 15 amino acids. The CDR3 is CASSQLAGEPGEQYF. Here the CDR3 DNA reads TGTGCCAGCAGCCAACTAGCGGGAGAGCCCGGCGAGCAGTACTTC.